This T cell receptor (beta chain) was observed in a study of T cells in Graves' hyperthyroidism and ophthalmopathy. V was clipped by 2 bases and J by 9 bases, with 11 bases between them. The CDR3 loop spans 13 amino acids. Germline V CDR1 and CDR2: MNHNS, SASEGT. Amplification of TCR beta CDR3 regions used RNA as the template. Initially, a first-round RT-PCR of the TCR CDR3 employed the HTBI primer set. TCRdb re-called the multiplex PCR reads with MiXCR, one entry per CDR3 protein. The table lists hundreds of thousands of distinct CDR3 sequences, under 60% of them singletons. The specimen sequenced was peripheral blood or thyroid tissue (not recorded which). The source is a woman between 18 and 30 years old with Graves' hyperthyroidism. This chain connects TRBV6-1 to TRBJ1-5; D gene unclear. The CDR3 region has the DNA TGTGCCAGCAGTGAATGGGTGACCGGGCCCCAGCATTTT. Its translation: CASSEWVTGPQHF.